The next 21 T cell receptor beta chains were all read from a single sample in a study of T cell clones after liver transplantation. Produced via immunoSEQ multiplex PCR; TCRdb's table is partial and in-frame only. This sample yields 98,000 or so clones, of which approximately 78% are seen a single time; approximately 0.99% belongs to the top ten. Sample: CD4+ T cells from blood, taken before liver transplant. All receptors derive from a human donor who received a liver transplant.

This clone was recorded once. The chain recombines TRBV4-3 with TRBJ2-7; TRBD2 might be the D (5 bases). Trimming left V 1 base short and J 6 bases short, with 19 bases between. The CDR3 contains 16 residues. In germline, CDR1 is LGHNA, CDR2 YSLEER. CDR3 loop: CASSQGGGPSAGEQYF. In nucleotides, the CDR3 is TGCGCCAGCAGCCAAGGAGGAGGTCCCTCGGCAGGCGAGCAGTACTTC.

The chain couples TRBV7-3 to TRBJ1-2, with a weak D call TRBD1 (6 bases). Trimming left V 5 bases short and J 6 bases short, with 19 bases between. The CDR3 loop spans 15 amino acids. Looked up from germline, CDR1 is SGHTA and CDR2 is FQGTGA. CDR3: CASSLGVKRQDGYTF. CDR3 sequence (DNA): TGTGCCAGCAGCCTAGGAGTAAAACGACAGGATGGCTACACCTTC.

This CDR3 reads CASSLGPRTGELFF. In DNA form, the CDR3 reads TGTGCCAGCAGTTTGGGGCCGCGTACCGGGGAGCTGTTTTTT. The chain has TRBV2 and TRBJ2-2; a weak D match, TRBD1 (5 bases). V was clipped by 5 bases and J by 5 bases, with 12 bases between them. This CDR3 contains 14 residues. In germline, CDR1 is SNHLY, CDR2 FYNNEI.

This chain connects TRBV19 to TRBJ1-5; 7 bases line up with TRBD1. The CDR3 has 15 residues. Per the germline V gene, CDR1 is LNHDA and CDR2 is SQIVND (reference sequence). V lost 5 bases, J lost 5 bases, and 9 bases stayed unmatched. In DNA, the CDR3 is TGTGCCAGTAGTCCCCAGACAGGGAGGTATCAGCCCCAGCATTTT. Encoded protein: CASSPQTGRYQPQHF.

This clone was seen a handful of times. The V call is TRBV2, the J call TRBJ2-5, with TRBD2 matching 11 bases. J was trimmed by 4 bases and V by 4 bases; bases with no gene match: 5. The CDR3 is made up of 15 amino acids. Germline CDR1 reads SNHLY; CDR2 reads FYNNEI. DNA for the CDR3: TGTGCCAGCAGTGTGACTAGCGGGAATACAGAGACCCAGTACTTC. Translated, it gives CASSVTSGNTETQYF.

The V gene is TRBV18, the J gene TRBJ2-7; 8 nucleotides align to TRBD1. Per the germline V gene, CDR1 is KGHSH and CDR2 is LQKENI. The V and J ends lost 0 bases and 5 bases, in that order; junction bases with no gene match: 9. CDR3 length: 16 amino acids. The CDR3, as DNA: TGTGCCAGCTCACCACCGAGGACAGGGACGCTCGACGAGCAGTACTTC. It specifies CASSPPRTGTLDEQYF.

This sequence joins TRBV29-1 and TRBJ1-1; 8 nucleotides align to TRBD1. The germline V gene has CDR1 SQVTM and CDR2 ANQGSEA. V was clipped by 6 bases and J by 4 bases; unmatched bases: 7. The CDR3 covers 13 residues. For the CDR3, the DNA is TGCAGCGTCGCGGAGACAGGGGCCACTGAAGCTTTCTTT. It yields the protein CSVAETGATEAFF.

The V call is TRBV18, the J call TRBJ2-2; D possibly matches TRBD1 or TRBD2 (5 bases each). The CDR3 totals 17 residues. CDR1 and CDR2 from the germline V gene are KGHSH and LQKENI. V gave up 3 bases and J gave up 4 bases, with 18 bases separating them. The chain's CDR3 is CASSPTGTSRSTGELFF. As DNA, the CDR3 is TGTGCCAGCTCACCGACGGGGACGTCGCGGTCCACCGGGGAGCTGTTTTTT.

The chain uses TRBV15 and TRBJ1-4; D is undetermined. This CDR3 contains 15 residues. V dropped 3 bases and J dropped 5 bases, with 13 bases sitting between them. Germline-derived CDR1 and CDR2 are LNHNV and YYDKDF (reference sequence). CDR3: CATSRKPPLNEKLFF. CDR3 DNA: TGTGCCACCAGCAGGAAGCCCCCCCTCAATGAAAAACTGTTTTTT.

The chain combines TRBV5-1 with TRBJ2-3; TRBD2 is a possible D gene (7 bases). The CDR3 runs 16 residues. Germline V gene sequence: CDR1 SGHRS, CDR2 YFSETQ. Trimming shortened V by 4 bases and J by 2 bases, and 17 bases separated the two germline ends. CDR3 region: CASSRQGGGPTDTQYF. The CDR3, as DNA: TGCGCCAGCAGCCGGCAGGGAGGGGGACCCACAGATACGCAGTATTTT. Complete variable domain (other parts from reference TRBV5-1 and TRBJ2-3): KAGVTQTPRYLIKTRGQQVTLSCSPISGHRSVSWYQQTPGQGLQFLFEYFSETQRNKGNFPGRFSGRQFSNSRSEMNVSTLELGDSALYLCASSRQGGGPTDTQYFGPGTRLTVL.

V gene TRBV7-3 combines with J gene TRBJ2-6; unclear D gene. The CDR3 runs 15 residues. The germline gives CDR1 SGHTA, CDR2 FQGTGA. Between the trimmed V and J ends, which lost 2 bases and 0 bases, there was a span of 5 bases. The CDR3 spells CASSLDVSGANVLTF. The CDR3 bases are TGTGCCAGCAGCTTAGACGTCTCTGGGGCCAACGTCCTGACTTTC.

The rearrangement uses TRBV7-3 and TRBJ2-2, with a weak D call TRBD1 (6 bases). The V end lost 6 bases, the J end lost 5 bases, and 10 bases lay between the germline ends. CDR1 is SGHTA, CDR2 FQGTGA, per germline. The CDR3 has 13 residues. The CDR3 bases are TGTGCCAGCAGACAGGGCCAAACCGGGGAGCTGTTTTTT. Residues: CASRQGQTGELFF.

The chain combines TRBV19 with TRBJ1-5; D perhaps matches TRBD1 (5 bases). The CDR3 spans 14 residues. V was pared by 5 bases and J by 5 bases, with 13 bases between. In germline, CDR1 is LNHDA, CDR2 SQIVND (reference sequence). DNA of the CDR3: TGTGCCAGTAGTGTCCTCCGGGGGGATCAGCCCCAGCATTTT. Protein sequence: CASSVLRGDQPQHF.

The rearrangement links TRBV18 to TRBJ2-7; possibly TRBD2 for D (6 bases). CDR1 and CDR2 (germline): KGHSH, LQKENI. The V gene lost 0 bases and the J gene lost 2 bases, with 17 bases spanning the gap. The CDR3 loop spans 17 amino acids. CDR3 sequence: CASSPPSGGIQPYEQYF. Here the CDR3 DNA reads TGTGCCAGCTCACCACCGAGTGGAGGGATTCAGCCCTACGAGCAGTACTTC.

The CDR3 here is CAGGDSKQFF. DNA of the CDR3: TGTGCCGGGGGAGACAGTAAGCAGTTCTTC. V usage is TRBV2 and J usage is TRBJ2-1, with D perhaps matching TRBD1 or TRBD2 (5 bases each). Germline CDR1 reads SNHLY; CDR2 reads FYNNEI. The CDR3 has 10 residues. The V gene lost 11 bases and the J gene lost 11 bases, with 13 bases spanning the gap.

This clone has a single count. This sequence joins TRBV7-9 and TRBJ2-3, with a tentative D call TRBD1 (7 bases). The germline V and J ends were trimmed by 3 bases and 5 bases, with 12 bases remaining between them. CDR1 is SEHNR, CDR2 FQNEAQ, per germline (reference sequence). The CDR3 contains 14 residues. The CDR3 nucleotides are TGTGCCAGCAGCTTGGAGGGGGCTGTAGATACGCAGTATTTT. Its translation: CASSLEGAVDTQYF.

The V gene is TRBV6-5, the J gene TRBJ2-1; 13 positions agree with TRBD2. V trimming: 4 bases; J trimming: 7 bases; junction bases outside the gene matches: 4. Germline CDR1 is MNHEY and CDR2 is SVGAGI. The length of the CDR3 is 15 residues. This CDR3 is CASSLLAGGGNEQFF. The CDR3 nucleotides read TGTGCCAGCAGTTTACTAGCGGGAGGGGGAAATGAGCAGTTCTTC.

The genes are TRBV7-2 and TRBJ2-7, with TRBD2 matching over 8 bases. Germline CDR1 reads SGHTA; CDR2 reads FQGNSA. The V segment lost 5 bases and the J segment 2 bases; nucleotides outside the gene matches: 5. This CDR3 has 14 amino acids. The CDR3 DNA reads TGTGCCAGCAGCCCCTGGACTAGCACCTACGAGCAGTACTTC. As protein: CASSPWTSTYEQYF.

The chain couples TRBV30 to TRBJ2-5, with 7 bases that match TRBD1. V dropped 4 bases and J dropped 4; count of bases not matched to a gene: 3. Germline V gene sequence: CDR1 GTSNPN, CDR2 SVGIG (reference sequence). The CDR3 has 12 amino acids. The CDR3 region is CAWTGGRETQYF. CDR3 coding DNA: TGTGCCTGGACAGGGGGAAGAGAGACCCAGTACTTC.

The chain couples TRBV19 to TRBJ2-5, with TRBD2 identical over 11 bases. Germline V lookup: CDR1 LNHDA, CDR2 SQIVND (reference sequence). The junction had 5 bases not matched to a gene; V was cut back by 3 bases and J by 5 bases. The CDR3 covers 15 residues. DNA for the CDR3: TGTGCCAGTAGTATGGTAGCGGGGGGGCTGGAGACCCAGTACTTC. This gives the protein CASSMVAGGLETQYF. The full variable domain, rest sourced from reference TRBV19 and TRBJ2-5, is DGGITQSPKYLFRKEGQNVTLSCEQNLNHDAMYWYRQDPGQGLRLIYYSQIVNDFQKGDIAEGYSVSREKKESFPLTVTSAQKNPTAFYLCASSMVAGGLETQYFGPGTRLLVL.

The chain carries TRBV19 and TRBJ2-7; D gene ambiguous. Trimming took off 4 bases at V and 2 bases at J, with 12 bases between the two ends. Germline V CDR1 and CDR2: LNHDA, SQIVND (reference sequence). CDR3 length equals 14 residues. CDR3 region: CASSKGLNTYEQYF. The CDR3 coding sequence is TGTGCCAGTAGTAAGGGCCTTAACACCTACGAGCAGTACTTC.